This T cell receptor (beta chain) was profiled in a study of T cells in Graves' hyperthyroidism and ophthalmopathy. General study results and limits: A model built on 13 V-J features separated ophthalmopathy from stable hyperthyroidism.

The V gene's germline CDR1 is LGHDT and CDR2 YNNKEL (reference sequence). The CDR3 is 16 amino acids. V gave up 4 bases and J gave up 8 bases; unmatched junction bases: 14. TCR beta CDR3 region amplification was performed from RNA transcripts. Carried out on the TCR CDR3, a first-round RT-PCR used the HTBI primer set. A single record per CDR3 protein comes from TCRdb applying MiXCR to the multiplex PCR reads. Among hundreds of thousands of distinct CDR3 sequences listed, 13% were seen once. Subjects aged 18 to 65 presented with newly diagnosed hyperthyroidism of less than 2 months' duration. This clonotype has at least ten counts. The antigen remains undetermined.

The sequence was collected from a woman younger than 30 with Graves' hyperthyroidism. The rearrangement links TRBV3-1 to TRBJ2-7, with TRBD1 identical over 10 bases. The material sequenced was blood. For the CDR3, the DNA is TGTGCCAGCAGCCCCTCGTACGGGACAGGGGCTACTAAGCAGTACTTC. Translation: CASSPSYGTGATKQYF.